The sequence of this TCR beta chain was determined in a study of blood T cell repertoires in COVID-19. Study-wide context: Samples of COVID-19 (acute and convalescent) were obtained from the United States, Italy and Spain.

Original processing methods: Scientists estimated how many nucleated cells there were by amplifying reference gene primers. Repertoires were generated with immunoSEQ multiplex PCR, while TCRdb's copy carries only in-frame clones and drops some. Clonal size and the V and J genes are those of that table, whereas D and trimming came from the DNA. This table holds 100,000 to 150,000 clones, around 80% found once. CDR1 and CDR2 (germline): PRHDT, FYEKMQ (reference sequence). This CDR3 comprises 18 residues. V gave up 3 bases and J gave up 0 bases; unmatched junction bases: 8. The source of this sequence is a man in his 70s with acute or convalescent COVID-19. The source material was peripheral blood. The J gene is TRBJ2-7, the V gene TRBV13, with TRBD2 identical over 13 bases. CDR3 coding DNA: TGTGCCAGCAGCTTCAGACTAGCGGGGGGCCGATCCTCCTACGAGCAGTACTTC. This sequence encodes CASSFRLAGGRSSYEQYF.